Listed below are T cell receptor beta chains from one sample, sequenced in a study of beta chain features in type 1 diabetes. Sequencing was performed with immunoSEQ multiplex PCR; in TCRdb, only in-frame clones are kept and a portion is missing. This sample carries more than 250,000 clones, roughly 20% of them seen once, and the ten largest clones take around 0.03%. Sequenced sample: naive CD4+ T cells from blood. These receptors came from a woman aged 40 to 50 with type 1 diabetes. Both conserved end residues are part of each CDR3. The order of the fields is V gene, D gene, clone size, J gene, CDR3 protein, CDR3 DNA. D genes are given only for firm matches. Expanded clones get a size class; other rows say once, few or many, or leave the size out.

>TRBV4-2|NA|NA|TRBJ1-5
CASSQETPSNQPQHF
TGTGCCAGCAGCCAAGAGACACCTAGCAATCAGCCCCAGCATTTT
>TRBV11-1|NA|NA|TRBJ2-1
CASTTGGGSYNEQFF
TGTGCCAGCACCACCGGCGGAGGGTCCTACAATGAGCAGTTCTTC
>TRBV18|TRBD1|NA|TRBJ1-6
CASSRAGTGDNSPLHF
TGTGCCAGCTCACGCGCCGGGACAGGGGATAATTCACCCCTCCACTTT
>TRBV9|NA|few|TRBJ2-7
CASSRADRAFYEQYF
TGTGCCAGCAGCAGGGCGGACAGAGCATTCTACGAGCAGTACTTC
>TRBV29-1|TRBD1|few|TRBJ1-2
CSVGTGSYGYTF
TGCAGCGTTGGGACAGGGAGCTATGGCTACACCTTC
>TRBV7-9|TRBD1|NA|TRBJ2-5
CASSVQGGETQYF
TGTGCCAGCAGCGTACAGGGGGGAGAGACCCAGTACTTC
>TRBV4-1|NA|few|TRBJ1-5
CASSHQGASSNQPQHF
TGCGCCAGCAGCCATCAAGGGGCGAGTAGCAATCAGCCCCAGCATTTT
>TRBV5-1|NA|few|TRBJ1-1
CASSLAGNLNTEAFF
TGCGCCAGCAGCTTGGCTGGCAATTTGAACACTGAAGCTTTCTTT
>TRBV6-1|NA|once|TRBJ2-4
CASSEMVVRDF
TGTGCCAGCAGTGAAATGGTGGTGAGGGACTTC
>TRBV7-2|NA|few|TRBJ2-3
CASSFDTHRDTQYF
TGTGCCAGCAGCTTCGACACCCACCGCGATACGCAGTATTTT
>TRBV25-1|TRBD2|NA|TRBJ2-2
CASSEIAGPNTGELFF
TGTGCCAGCAGTGAAATAGCGGGGCCGAACACCGGGGAGCTGTTTTTT
>TRBV7-2|NA|few|TRBJ2-7
CASRQSTLGNYEQYF
TGTGCCAGCAGGCAGAGCACCCTAGGAAACTACGAGCAGTACTTC
>TRBV5-1|NA|few|TRBJ2-3
CASSWGRTGGTDTQYF
TGCGCCAGCAGCTGGGGGCGCACAGGAGGCACAGATACGCAGTATTTT
>TRBV4-1|TRBD1|NA|TRBJ2-7
CASSQVDRGFSYEQYF
TGCGCCAGCAGCCAAGTCGACAGGGGGTTCTCCTACGAGCAGTACTTC
>TRBV30|NA|NA|TRBJ1-1
CACQSGNTEAFF
TGTGCCTGTCAGTCGGGAAACACTGAAGCTTTCTTT
>TRBV21-1|NA|NA|TRBJ2-7
CASSARSRTGLAYEQYF
TGTGCCAGCAGCGCCCGGAGTCGGACCGGACTCGCCTACGAGCAGTACTTC
>TRBV2|NA|NA|TRBJ1-5
CASTGGIYQPQHF
TGTGCCAGCACTGGGGGGATCTATCAGCCCCAGCATTTT
>TRBV7-9|NA|NA|TRBJ1-5
CASSFRDGGPQHF
TGTGCCAGCAGCTTCAGGGACGGGGGGCCCCAGCATTTT
>TRBV5-1|NA|few|TRBJ2-7
CASSLAPGLETYEQYF
TGCGCCAGCAGCTTAGCCCCGGGACTTGAGACCTACGAGCAGTACTTC
>TRBV7-9|TRBD2|NA|TRBJ2-1
CASSLALAGPNEQFF
TGTGCCAGCAGCTTAGCTCTAGCGGGGCCCAATGAGCAGTTCTTC
>TRBV28|TRBD2|NA|TRBJ2-2
CASSWASGRVGELFF
TGTGCCAGCAGTTGGGCTAGCGGGAGAGTCGGGGAGCTGTTTTTT
>TRBV5-1|NA|NA|TRBJ1-2
CASSLEGGGGNYGYTF
TGCGCCAGCAGCTTGGAAGGCGGGGGTGGAAACTATGGCTACACCTTC
>TRBV19|TRBD1|NA|TRBJ1-5
CASSRQGSNQPQHF
TGTGCCAGTAGTAGACAGGGAAGCAATCAGCCCCAGCATTTT
>TRBV6-5|NA|few|TRBJ1-1
CASSSGLTEAFF
TGTGCCAGCAGTTCGGGACTGACTGAAGCTTTCTTT
>TRBV5-6|NA|few|TRBJ2-7
CASSASGQPYEQYF
TGTGCCAGCTCCGCTAGCGGACAGCCCTACGAGCAGTACTTC
>TRBV5-4|NA|NA|TRBJ2-1
CASSLWRDDEQFF
TGTGCCAGCAGCTTATGGCGGGACGATGAGCAGTTCTTC
>TRBV28|TRBD1|once|TRBJ2-7
CASSQGTAKSYEQYF
TGTGCCAGCAGTCAAGGGACAGCCAAGTCCTACGAGCAGTACTTC
>TRBV5-4|TRBD1|few|TRBJ1-2
CASRPGTGNYGYTF
TGTGCCAGCAGACCTGGGACAGGGAACTATGGCTACACCTTC
>TRBV7-2|NA|few|TRBJ2-3
CASSLGQWGDTQYF
TGTGCCAGCAGCTTAGGACAGTGGGGAGATACGCAGTATTTT
>TRBV5-6|NA|NA|TRBJ1-1
CASSPGAPTEAFF
TGTGCCAGCAGCCCAGGGGCCCCCACTGAAGCTTTCTTT
>TRBV4-3|NA|few|TRBJ1-5
CASSQDLGQPQHF
TGCGCCAGCAGCCAAGATCTAGGCCAGCCCCAGCATTTT
>TRBV4-2|TRBD1|NA|TRBJ2-7
CASSLISGTGDHEQYF
TGTGCCAGCAGCCTTATATCCGGGACAGGGGACCACGAGCAGTACTTC
>TRBV23-1|NA|few|TRBJ2-1
CASRDQGNEQFF
TGCGCCAGCCGGGACCAGGGGAATGAGCAGTTCTTC
>TRBV7-2|TRBD2|NA|TRBJ2-1
CASSLAAGAINEQFF
TGTGCCAGCAGCTTAGCGGCGGGAGCTATAAATGAGCAGTTCTTC
>TRBV7-9|TRBD2|few|TRBJ2-3
CASSIAGLGTDTQYF
TGTGCCAGCAGTATAGCGGGTTTAGGGACAGATACGCAGTATTTT
>TRBV6-5|TRBD2|NA|TRBJ2-3
CASRPSGGRGNTQYF
TGTGCCAGCAGACCTTCGGGGGGGCGGGGAAATACGCAGTATTTT
>TRBV14|NA|NA|TRBJ2-7
CASSQTYEQYF
TGTGCCAGCAGCCAGACTTACGAGCAGTACTTC
>TRBV6-6|TRBD1|few|TRBJ2-7
CASSSPGTGSYEQYF
TGTGCCAGCAGTTCCCCCGGGACAGGGAGCTACGAGCAGTACTTC